One sample yielded the 18 T cell receptor beta chains listed below, sequenced in a study of cytomegalovirus exposure and HLA in healthy donors. Both 60 Vbeta primers and 13 Jbeta primers went into the PCR. Some clones are missing from TCRdb's copy, which holds only in-frame ones; the method was immunoSEQ multiplex PCR. The table has approximately 77,000 clones, about 66% seen once. Sequenced sample: PBMCs. Receptor source: a man aged 60 to 75 in good health and CMV-seropositive.

The chain uses TRBV2 and TRBJ1-2; a possible D gene is TRBD1 (6 bases). Trimming cost V 3 bases and J 2 bases, with 10 bases left between them. The CDR3 totals 14 residues. Germline V gene lookup returns CDR1 SNHLY and CDR2 FYNNEI. CDR3 coding DNA: TGTGCCAGCAGTGATCAGGGGTGGAACTATGGCTACACCTTC. It yields the protein CASSDQGWNYGYTF.

CDR3 amino acids: CASSATGGWETQYF. The CDR3 DNA reads TGTGCCAGCAGCGCCACAGGGGGATGGGAGACCCAGTACTTC. The genes are TRBV9 and TRBJ2-5; 8 nucleotides align to TRBD1. Germline CDR1 is SGDLS and CDR2 is YYNGEE. The CDR3 consists of 14 residues. Losses at the gene ends were 3 bases for V and 5 bases for J; bases not matched to a gene: 6.

Remarks on this clone: This same CDR3 is encoded by further DNA sequences in the sample. The chain is built from TRBV28 and TRBJ1-2; unclear D gene. Germline lookup yields CDR1 MDHEN and CDR2 SYDVKM. V lost 7 bases, J lost 0 bases, and 9 bases lay in between. This CDR3 is built from 13 residues. CDR3 DNA sequence: TGTGCCAGCAACTTCGGAGCTAACTATGGCTACACCTTC. Translated: CASNFGANYGYTF.

The chain links TRBV15 to TRBJ2-2; D call uncertain. The CDR3 runs 14 residues. Germline CDR1 is LNHNV and CDR2 is YYDKDF (reference sequence). Trimming cost V 0 bases and J 7 bases, with 9 bases left between them. CDR3 sequence: CATSRELTLGELFF. The CDR3, as DNA: TGTGCCACCAGCAGAGAACTAACCCTCGGGGAGCTGTTTTTT.

This clone was seen once. This chain uses TRBV7-2 with TRBJ1-5; D remains unclear. There are 12 residues in the CDR3. Trimming took 3 bases from V and 6 from J, leaving 6 bases between them. Germline V gene sequence: CDR1 SGHTA, CDR2 FQGNSA. The CDR3 sequence is CASSFLAQPQHF. DNA for the CDR3: TGTGCCAGCAGCTTTTTGGCTCAGCCCCAGCATTTT.

V gene TRBV7-9 combines with J gene TRBJ2-1, with D perhaps TRBD2 (7 bases). Trimming pared 7 bases from V and 5 bases from J, leaving 21 bases between. CDR1 is SEHNR, CDR2 FQNEAQ, per germline (reference sequence). The CDR3 contains 16 residues. Here the CDR3 DNA reads TGTGCCAGCACCAACACAGGGCCTAGCGGCAACAATGAGCAGTTCTTC. As protein: CASTNTGPSGNNEQFF.

This clone was recorded only once. The CDR3 spells CASSPYNGGNEQFF. The CDR3 nucleotides are TGCGCCAGCAGCCCGTACAATGGCGGCAATGAGCAGTTCTTC. The chain couples TRBV4-1 to TRBJ2-1; no reliable D call. The CDR3 totals 14 residues. CDR1 and CDR2 (germline): MGHRA, YSYEKL. V was cut by 4 bases and J by 6 bases, with 13 bases left in between.

This rearrangement joins TRBV9 to TRBJ2-5, with D perhaps matching TRBD2 (6 bases). This CDR3 spans 16 amino acids. The V gene lost 0 bases and the J gene lost 0 bases, with 12 bases spanning the gap. Germline-derived CDR1 and CDR2 are SGDLS and YYNGEE. CDR3 sequence reads: CASSVALADNQETQYF. The CDR3 DNA is TGTGCCAGCAGCGTAGCATTAGCGGATAACCAAGAGACCCAGTACTTC.

The rearrangement uses TRBV11-1 and TRBJ2-1; 7 bases fit TRBD2. V shed 0 bases and J 5 bases; nucleotides not matched to a gene: 10. CDR3 length: 17 residues. In germline, CDR1 is SGHAT, CDR2 FQDESV (reference sequence). The CDR3 region has the DNA TGTGCCAGCAGCTTAGCGGGAGGGTTATCCCCAAACAATGAGCAGTTCTTC. Protein sequence: CASSLAGGLSPNNEQFF.

The gene calls are TRBV5-5 and TRBJ2-7; weak D call: TRBD2 (5 bases). Between the trimmed V and J ends, which lost 1 base and 2 bases, there was a span of 10 bases. Germline V gene data show CDR1 as SGHKS and CDR2 as YYEKEE (reference sequence). The CDR3 contains 14 residues. This CDR3 is CASSLYDGTYEQYF. The CDR3 bases are TGTGCCAGCAGCTTGTACGACGGGACCTACGAGCAGTACTTC.

Concerning this clone itself: The CDR3 carries no conserved terminal phenylalanine or tryptophan, so it likely arises from a read error. The J gene is TRBJ1-5, the V gene TRBV2; 9 bases line up with TRBD1. This CDR3 spans 13 amino acids. The trim removed 9 bases at V and 7 bases at J, leaving 7 bases unmatched. CDR1 and CDR2 (germline): SNHLY, FYNNEI. The CDR3 nucleotides are TGTGCCAGTGAGAGGACAGGGGAACAGCCCCAGCATCTT. Translated, it gives CASERTGEQPQHL.

This clone was seen more than once but under ten times. This sequence joins TRBV7-9 and TRBJ1-1; D is undetermined. This CDR3 region has 14 residues. Deletions cut 6 bases from V and 1 base from J, with 12 bases between. Germline CDR1 is SEHNR and CDR2 is FQNEAQ (reference sequence). The CDR3 nucleotides read TGTGCCAGCAGTCTCCAGGCCTCGAACACTGAAGCTTTCTTT. Encoded protein: CASSLQASNTEAFF.

The chain carries TRBV28 and TRBJ2-5; perhaps TRBD2 as D (6 bases). CDR1 and CDR2 (germline): MDHEN, SYDVKM. The length of the CDR3 is 14 residues. Trimming stripped 6 bases from V and 3 bases from J, with 14 bases between. CDR3 nucleotide sequence: TGTGCCAGCAGCAGCGCGCCGGGGGAAGAGACCCAGTACTTC. Its translation is CASSSAPGEETQYF. Looking up the rest from reference TRBV28 and TRBJ2-5 gives the full variable domain: DVKVTQSSRYLVKRTGEKVFLECVQDMDHENMFWYRQDPGLGLRLIYFSYDVKMKEKGDIPEGYSVSREKKERFSLILESASTNQTSMYLCASSSAPGEETQYFGPGTRLLVL.

J is TRBJ1-6 and V is TRBV5-6; 9 bases are a match to TRBD1. The CDR3 extends over 15 amino acids. Germline assignment: CDR1 SGHDT and CDR2 YYEEEE. V lost 1 base and J lost 7; bases outside the gene matches: 3. CDR3 sequence (DNA): TGTGCCAGCAGCTTGAAACAGGGGGCGAATTCACCCCTCCACTTT. It translates to CASSLKQGANSPLHF. Full variable domain (missing parts from reference TRBV5-6 and TRBJ1-6): DAGVTQSPTHLIKTRGQQVTLRCSPKSGHDTVSWYQQALGQGPQFIFQYYEEEERQRGNFPDRFSGHQFPNYSSELNVNALLLGDSALYLCASSLKQGANSPLHFGNGTRLTVT.

This clone was observed a handful of times. This sequence joins TRBV7-9 and TRBJ1-2, with TRBD1 identical over 7 bases. The junction had 7 bases not matched to a gene; V was cut back by 5 bases and J by 4 bases. The CDR3 runs 14 residues. In germline, CDR1 is SEHNR, CDR2 FQNEAQ (reference sequence). The CDR3 here is CASSPPGQLYGYTF. The CDR3 bases are TGTGCCAGCAGCCCCCCGGGACAGCTCTATGGCTACACCTTC.

The J gene is TRBJ1-4, the V gene TRBV5-8; D ambiguous. CDR1 SGHTS and CDR2 YDEGEE come from the germline V gene. The CDR3 length is 13 residues. The V end lost 6 bases, the J end lost 8 bases, and 14 bases lay between the germline ends. The CDR3 bases are TGTGCCAGCAAGCCTGGGCAGCGGGAAAAACTGTTTTTT. It translates to CASKPGQREKLFF.

This sequence joins TRBV28 and TRBJ2-7, with 7 nucleotides matching TRBD2. J lost 1 base, V lost 8 bases, and 11 bases had no gene match. Germline assignment: CDR1 MDHEN and CDR2 SYDVKM. The CDR3 spans 15 residues. The CDR3 sequence is CASYSPSGQSYEQYF. The DNA of the CDR3 is TGTGCCAGCTACTCCCCTAGCGGCCAGTCCTACGAGCAGTACTTC.

V is TRBV29-1 and J is TRBJ2-7, with a weak D call TRBD2 (5 bases). The V and J ends lost 2 bases and 6 bases respectively, with 14 bases between them. CDR3 length: 13 amino acids. Germline V gene data show CDR1 as SQVTM and CDR2 as ANQGSEA. The CDR3 nucleotides are TGCAGCGTTGAAACGGGGAGAAGATCCGAGCAGTACTTC. Its translation is CSVETGRRSEQYF.